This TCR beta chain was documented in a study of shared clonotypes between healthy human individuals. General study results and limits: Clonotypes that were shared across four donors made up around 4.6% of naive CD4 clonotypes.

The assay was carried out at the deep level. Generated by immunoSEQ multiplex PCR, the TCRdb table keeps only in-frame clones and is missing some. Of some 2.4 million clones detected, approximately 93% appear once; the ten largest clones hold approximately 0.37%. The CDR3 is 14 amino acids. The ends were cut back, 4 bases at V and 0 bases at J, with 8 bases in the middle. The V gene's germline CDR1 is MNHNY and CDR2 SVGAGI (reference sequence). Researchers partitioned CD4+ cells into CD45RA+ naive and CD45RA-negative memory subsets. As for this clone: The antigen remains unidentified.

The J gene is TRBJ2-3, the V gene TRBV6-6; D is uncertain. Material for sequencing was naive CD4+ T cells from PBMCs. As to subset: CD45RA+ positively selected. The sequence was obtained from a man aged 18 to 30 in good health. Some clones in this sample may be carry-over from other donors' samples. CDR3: CASSSSSSTDTQYF. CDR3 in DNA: TGTGCCAGCAGTTCCTCTTCTAGCACAGATACGCAGTATTTT.